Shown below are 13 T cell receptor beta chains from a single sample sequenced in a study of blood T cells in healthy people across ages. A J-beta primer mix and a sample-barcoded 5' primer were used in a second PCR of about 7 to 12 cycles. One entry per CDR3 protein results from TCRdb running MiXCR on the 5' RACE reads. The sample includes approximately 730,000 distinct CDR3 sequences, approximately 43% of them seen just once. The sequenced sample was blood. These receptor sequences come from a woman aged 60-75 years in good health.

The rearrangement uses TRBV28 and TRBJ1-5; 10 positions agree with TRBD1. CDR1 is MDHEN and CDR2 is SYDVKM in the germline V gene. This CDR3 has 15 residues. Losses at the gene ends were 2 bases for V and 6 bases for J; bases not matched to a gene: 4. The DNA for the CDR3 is TGTGCCAGCAGTTTAGGGACAGGGGTTGGTCAGCCCCAGCATTTT. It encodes CASSLGTGVGQPQHF.

CDR3 nucleotide sequence: TGTGCCAGCAGTATCTCGGGACTAGAATACGAGCAGTACTTC. It codes for CASSISGLEYEQYF. The chain combines TRBV12-3 or TRBV12-4 with TRBJ2-7, with TRBD2 matching over 8 bases. Losses at the gene ends were 5 bases for V and 4 bases for J; bases not matched to a gene: 7. This CDR3 contains 14 residues.

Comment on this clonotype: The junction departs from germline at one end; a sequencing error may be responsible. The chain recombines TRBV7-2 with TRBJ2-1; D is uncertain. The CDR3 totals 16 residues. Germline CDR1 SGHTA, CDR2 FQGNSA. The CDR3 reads CASTLGADRSYNEQFF. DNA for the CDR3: TGTGCCAGCACCTTAGGCGCGGATCGCTCCTACAATGAGCAGTTCTTC.

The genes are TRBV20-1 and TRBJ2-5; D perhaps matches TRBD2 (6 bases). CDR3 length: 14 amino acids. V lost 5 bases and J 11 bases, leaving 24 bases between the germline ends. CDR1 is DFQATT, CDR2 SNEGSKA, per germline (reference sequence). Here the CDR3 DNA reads TGCAGTGCTGACGCAGCGGGCTCCCTGAATGAGCAGTACTTC. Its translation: CSADAAGSLNEQYF.

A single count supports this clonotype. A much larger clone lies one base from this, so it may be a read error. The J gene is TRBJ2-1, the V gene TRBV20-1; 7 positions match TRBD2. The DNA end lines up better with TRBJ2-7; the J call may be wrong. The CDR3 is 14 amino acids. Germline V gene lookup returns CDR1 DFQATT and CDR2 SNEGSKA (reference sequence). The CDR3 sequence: CSAKRGGFYNEQYF. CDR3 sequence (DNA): TGCAGTGCTAAGCGGGGAGGGTTCTACAATGAGCAGTACTTC.

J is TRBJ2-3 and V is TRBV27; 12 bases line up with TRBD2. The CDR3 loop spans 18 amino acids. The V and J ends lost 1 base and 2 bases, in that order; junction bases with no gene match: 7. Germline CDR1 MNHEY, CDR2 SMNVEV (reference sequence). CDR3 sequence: CASSLWASGGGITDTQYF. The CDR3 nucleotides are TGTGCCAGCAGTTTATGGGCTAGCGGGGGGGGGATCACAGATACGCAGTATTTT.

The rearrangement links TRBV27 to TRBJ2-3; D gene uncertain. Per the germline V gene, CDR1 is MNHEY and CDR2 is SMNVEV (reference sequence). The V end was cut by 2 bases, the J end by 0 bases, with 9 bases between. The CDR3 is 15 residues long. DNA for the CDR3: TGTGCCAGCAGTTTAAACGGCCTTAGCACAGATACGCAGTATTTT. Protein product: CASSLNGLSTDTQYF.

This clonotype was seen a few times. The CDR3 loop reads CASSLEGGGDYGYTF. DNA for the CDR3: TGTGCCAGCAGCTTGGAAGGAGGGGGCGACTATGGCTACACCTTC. The chain joins TRBV5-6 to TRBJ1-2; 7 positions agree with TRBD1. The germline CDR1 and CDR2 sequences are SGHDT and YYEEEE. V gave up 0 bases and J gave up 3 bases; unmatched junction bases: 5. The CDR3 has 15 amino acids.

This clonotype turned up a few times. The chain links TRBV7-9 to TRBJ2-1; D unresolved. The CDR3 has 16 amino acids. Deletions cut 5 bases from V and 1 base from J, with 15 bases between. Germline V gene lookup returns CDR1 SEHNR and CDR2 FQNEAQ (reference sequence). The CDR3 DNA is TGTGCCAGCAGCGTCACAAATTCCTTTTCCTACAATGAGCAGTTCTTC. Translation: CASSVTNSFSYNEQFF.

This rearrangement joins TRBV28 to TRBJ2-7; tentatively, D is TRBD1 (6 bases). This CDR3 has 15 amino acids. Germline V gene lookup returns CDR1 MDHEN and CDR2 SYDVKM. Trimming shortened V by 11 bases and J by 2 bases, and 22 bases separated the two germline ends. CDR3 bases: TGTGCCGGAAGGGATGGTGAGGGGGAGCCCTACGAGCAGTACTTC. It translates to CAGRDGEGEPYEQYF. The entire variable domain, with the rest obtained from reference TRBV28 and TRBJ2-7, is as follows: DVKVTQSSRYLVKRTGEKVFLECVQDMDHENMFWYRQDPGLGLRLIYFSYDVKMKEKGDIPEGYSVSREKKERFSLILESASTNQTSMYLCAGRDGEGEPYEQYFGPGTRLTVT.

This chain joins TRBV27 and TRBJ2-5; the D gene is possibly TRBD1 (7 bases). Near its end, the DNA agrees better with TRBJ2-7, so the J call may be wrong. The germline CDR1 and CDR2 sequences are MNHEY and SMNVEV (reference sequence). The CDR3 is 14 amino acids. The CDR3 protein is CASSSPRQGGEQYF. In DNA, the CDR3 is TGTGCCAGCAGTTCCCCACGACAGGGAGGCGAGCAGTACTTC.

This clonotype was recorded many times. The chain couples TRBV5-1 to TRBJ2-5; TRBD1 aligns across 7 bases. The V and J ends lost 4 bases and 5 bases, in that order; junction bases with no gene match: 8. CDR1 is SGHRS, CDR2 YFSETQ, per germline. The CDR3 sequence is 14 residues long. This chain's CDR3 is CASSIGTGVETQYF. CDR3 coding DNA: TGCGCCAGCAGCATAGGAACAGGGGTGGAGACCCAGTACTTC.

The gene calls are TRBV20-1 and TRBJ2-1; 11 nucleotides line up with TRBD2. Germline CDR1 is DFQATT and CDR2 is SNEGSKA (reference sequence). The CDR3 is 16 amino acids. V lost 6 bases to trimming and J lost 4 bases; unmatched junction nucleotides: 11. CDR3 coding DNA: TGCAGTGCAACGGGACTAGCGGACCTAGGATACAATGAGCAGTTCTTC. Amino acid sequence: CSATGLADLGYNEQFF.